The clone carrying this T cell receptor (beta chain) has a single count. The antigen remains unidentified. This table comes from immunoSEQ multiplex PCR, and its TCRdb copy is limited to in-frame clones, with some not included. The repertoire has about 79,000 clones, 92% of them found once; the top ten carry 0.53%. The sample originates from a study of OX40 agonist ivuxolimab in advanced cancers. CDR1 and CDR2 from the germline V gene are GTSNPN and SVGIG (reference sequence). V lost 5 bases to trimming and J lost 3 bases, with 15 bases between them. This CDR3 spans 14 amino acids. Broader study findings: Among expanded peripheral T cells, antigen specificity went undetermined.

This sample comprised CD4+ or CD8+ T cells sorted from blood, obtained in a trial of the OX40 agonist ivuxolimab. The V and J genes are TRBV30 and TRBJ2-3; D may be TRBD2 (5 bases). This TCR came from an adult with an advanced solid tumor such as melanoma, head and neck, liver or kidney cancer. The DNA of the CDR3 is TGTGCCTGGGATACACTAGTATCTACAGATACGCAGTATTTT. Its protein product is CAWDTLVSTDTQYF.